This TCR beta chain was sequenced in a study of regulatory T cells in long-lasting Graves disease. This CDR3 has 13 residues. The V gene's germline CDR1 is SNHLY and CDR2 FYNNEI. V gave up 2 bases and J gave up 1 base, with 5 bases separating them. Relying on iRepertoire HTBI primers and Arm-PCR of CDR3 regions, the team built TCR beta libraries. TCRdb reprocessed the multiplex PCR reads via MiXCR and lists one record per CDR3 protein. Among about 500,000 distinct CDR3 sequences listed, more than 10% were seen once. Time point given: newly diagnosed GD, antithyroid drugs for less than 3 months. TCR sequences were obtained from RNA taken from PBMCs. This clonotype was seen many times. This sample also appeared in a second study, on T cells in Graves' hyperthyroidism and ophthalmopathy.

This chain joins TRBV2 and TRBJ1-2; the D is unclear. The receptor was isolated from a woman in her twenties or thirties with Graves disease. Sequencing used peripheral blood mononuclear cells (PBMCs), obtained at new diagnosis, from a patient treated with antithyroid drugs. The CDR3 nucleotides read TGTGCCAGCAGTGAACAGATTAACTATGGCTACACCTTC. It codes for CASSEQINYGYTF.